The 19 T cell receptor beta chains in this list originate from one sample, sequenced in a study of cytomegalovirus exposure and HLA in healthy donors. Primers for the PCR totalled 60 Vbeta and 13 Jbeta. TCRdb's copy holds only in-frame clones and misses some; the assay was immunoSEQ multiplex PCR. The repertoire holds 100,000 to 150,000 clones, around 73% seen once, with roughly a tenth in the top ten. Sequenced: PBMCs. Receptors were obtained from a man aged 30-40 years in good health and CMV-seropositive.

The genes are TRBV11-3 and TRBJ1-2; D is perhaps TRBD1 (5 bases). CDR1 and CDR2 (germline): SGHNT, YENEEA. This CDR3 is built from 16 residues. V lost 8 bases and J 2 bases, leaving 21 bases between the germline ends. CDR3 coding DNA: TGTGCCAGCTCGGACCGGCGGGGGGACTCAAACTATGGCTACACCTTC. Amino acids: CASSDRRGDSNYGYTF. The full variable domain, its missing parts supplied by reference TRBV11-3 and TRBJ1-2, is EAGVVQSPRYKIIEKKQPVAFWCNPISGHNTLYWYLQNLGQGPELLIRYENEEAVDDSQLPKDRFSAERLKGVDSTLKIQPAELGDSAVYLCASSDRRGDSNYGYTFGSGTRLTVV.

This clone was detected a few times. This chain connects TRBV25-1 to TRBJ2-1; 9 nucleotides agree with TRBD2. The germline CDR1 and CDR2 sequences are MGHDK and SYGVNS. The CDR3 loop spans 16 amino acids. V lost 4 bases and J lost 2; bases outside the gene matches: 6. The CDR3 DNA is TGTGCCAGCAGTGGTTCCAGCGGGAGGACCTACAATGAGCAGTTCTTC. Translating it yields CASSGSSGRTYNEQFF.

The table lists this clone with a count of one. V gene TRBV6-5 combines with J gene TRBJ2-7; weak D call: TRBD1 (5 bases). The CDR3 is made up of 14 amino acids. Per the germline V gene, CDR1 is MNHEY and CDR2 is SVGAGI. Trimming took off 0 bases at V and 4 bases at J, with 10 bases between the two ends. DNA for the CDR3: TGTGCCAGCAGTTACTCGTACAGGATGTACGAGCAGTACTTC. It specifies CASSYSYRMYEQYF.

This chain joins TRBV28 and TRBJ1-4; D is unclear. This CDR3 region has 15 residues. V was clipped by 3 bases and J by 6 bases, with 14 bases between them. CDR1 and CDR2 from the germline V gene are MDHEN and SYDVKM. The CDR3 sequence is CASSFEDIMYEKLFF. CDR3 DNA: TGTGCCAGCAGTTTCGAGGATATCATGTATGAAAAACTGTTTTTT.

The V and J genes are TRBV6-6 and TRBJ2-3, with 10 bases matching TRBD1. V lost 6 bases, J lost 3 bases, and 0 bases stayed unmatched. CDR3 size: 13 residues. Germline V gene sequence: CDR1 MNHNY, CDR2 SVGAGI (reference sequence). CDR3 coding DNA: TGTGCCAGCAGGGGACAGGGGACAGATACGCAGTATTTT. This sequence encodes CASRGQGTDTQYF.

Here the CDR3 DNA reads TGTGCCGCCAAACTACAGGGGATCGGCACCGGGGAGCTGTTTTTT. Translating it yields CAAKLQGIGTGELFF. V and J are TRBV7-9 and TRBJ2-2, with 7 positions matching TRBD1. The length of the CDR3 is 15 residues. V shed 11 bases and J 4 bases; nucleotides not matched to a gene: 13. The V gene's germline CDR1 is SEHNR and CDR2 FQNEAQ (reference sequence).

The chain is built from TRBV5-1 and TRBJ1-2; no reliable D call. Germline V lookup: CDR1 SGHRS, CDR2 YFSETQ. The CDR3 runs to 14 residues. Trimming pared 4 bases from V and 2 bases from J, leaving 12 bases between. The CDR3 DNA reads TGCGCCAGCAGCCACGAAACGGGGAACTATGGCTACACCTTC. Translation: CASSHETGNYGYTF.

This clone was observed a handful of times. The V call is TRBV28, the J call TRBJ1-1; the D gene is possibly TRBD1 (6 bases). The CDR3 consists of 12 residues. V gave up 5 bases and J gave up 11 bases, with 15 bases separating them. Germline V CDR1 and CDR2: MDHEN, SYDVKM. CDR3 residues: CASSNRVTNAFF. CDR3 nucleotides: TGTGCCAGCAGTAACAGGGTGACGAACGCTTTCTTT.

CDR3 region: CATSAGQGLTGQPQHF. The CDR3 DNA sequence: TGTGCCACCTCAGCCGGACAGGGCCTAACGGGTCAGCCCCAGCATTTT. The chain combines TRBV10-3 with TRBJ1-5; TRBD1 matches 8 bases. The CDR3 sequence is 16 residues long. V dropped 10 bases and J dropped 6; count of bases not matched to a gene: 17. CDR1 is ENHRY, CDR2 SYGVKD, per germline.

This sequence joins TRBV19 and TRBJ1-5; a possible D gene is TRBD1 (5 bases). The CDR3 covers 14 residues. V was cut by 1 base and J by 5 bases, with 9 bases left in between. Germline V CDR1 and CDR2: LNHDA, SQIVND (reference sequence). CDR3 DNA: TGTGCCAGTAGTATAGTGAGACAGCATCAGCCCCAGCATTTT. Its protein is CASSIVRQHQPQHF.

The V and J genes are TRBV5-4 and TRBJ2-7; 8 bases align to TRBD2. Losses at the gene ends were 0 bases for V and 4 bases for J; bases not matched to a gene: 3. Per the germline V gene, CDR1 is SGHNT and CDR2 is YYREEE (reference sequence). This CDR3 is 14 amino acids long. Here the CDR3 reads CASSLESGSYEQYF. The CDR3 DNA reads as TGTGCCAGCAGCTTGGAAAGCGGGAGTTACGAGCAGTACTTC. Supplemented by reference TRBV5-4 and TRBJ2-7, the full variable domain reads ETGVTQSPTHLIKTRGQQVTLRCSSQSGHNTVSWYQQALGQGPQFIFQYYREEENGRGNFPPRFSGLQFPNYSSELNVNALELDDSALYLCASSLESGSYEQYFGPGTRLTVT.

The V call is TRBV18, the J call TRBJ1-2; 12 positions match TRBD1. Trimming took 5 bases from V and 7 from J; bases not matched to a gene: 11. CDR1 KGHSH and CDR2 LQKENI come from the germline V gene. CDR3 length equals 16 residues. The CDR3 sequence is CASSSSGTGGASGYTF. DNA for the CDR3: TGTGCCAGCTCATCATCCGGGACAGGGGGCGCCTCTGGCTACACCTTC. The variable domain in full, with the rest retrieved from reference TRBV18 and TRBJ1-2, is NAGVMQNPRHLVRRRGQEARLRCSPMKGHSHVYWYRQLPEEGLKFMVYLQKENIIDESGMPKERFSAEFPKEGPSILRIQQVVRGDSAAYFCASSSSGTGGASGYTFGSGTRLTVV.

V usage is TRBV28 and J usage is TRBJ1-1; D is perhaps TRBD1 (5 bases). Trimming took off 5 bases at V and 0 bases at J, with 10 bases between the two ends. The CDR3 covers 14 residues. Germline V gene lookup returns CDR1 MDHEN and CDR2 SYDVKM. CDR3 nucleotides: TGTGCCAGCAGTCCCCGACAGTTGAACACTGAAGCTTTCTTT. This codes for CASSPRQLNTEAFF.

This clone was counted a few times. This CDR3 is CASSPFGTGKNEQFF. The CDR3 DNA reads TGTGCCAGCAGCCCATTCGGGACAGGGAAGAATGAGCAGTTCTTC. The rearrangement links TRBV14 to TRBJ2-1, with 9 bases matching TRBD1. The germline gives CDR1 SGHDN, CDR2 FVKESK. The CDR3 consists of 15 residues. The V and J ends lost 4 bases and 7 bases, in that order; junction bases with no gene match: 8.

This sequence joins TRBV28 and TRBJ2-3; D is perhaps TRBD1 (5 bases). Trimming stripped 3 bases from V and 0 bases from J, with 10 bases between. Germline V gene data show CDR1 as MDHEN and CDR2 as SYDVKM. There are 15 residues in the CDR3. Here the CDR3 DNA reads TGTGCCAGCAGTTTGGTAGCAGGGAGCACAGATACGCAGTATTTT. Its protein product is CASSLVAGSTDTQYF.

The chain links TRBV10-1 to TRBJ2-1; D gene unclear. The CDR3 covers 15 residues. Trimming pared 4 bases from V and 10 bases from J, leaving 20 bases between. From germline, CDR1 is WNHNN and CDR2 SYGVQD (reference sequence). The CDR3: CASSAGQESLREQFF. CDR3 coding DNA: TGCGCCAGCAGTGCGGGTCAAGAATCACTTCGGGAGCAGTTCTTC.

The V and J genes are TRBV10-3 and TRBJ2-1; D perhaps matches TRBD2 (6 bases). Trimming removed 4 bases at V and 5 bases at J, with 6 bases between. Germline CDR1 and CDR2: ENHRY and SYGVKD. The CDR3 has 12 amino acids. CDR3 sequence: CAISGGDNEQFF. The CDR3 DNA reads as TGTGCCATCAGTGGGGGGGACAATGAGCAGTTCTTC.

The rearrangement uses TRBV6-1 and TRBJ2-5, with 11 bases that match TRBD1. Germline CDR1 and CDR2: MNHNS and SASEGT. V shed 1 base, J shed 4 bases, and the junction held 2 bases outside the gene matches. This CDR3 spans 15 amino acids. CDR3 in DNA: TGTGCCAGCAGTGAAGGGACAGGGGGCGTAGAGACCCAGTACTTC. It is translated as CASSEGTGGVETQYF.

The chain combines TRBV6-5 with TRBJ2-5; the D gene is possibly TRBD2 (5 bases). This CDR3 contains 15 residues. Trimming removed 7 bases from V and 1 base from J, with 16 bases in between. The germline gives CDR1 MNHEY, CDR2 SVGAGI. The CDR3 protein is CASKEDRGSQETQYF. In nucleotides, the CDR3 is TGTGCCAGCAAGGAGGATCGAGGGAGCCAAGAGACCCAGTACTTC.